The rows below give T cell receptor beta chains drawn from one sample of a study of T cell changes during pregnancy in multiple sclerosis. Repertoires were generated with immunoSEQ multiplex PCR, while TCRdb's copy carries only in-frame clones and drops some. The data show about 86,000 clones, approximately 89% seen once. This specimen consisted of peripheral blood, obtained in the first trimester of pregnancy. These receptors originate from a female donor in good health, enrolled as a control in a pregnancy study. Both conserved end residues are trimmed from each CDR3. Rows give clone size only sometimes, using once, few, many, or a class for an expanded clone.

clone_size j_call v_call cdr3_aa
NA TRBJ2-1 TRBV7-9 ASTLADEQF
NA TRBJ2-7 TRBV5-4 ASSLNTGGFYEQY
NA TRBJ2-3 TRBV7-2 ASSFGALAGGRDTQY
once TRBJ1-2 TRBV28 ASSFRRRLYGYT
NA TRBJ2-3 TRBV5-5 ASSLGVTPIHQY
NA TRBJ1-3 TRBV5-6 ASSLLETGNTIY
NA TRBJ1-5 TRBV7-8 ASSLERFDRGPTKSNQPQH
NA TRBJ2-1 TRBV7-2 ASRATTTRINEQF
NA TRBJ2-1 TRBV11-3 ASSLESSYNEQF
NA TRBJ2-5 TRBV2 ASSYQETQY
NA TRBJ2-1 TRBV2 ASSDHLTYSSYNEQF
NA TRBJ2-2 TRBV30 AWTGGRGELF
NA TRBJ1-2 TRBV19 ASSIWTGSTGYT
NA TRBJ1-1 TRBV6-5 ASSYSGTANTEAF
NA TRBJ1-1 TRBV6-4 ASTQTNMNTEAF
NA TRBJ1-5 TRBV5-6 ASSLRGGNQPQH
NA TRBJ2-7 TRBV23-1 ARGFATRLLIDRVKAYEQY
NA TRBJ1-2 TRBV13 ASSLGRQGKRHGYT
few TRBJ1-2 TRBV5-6 ASSKGVGNYGYT
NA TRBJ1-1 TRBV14 ASSQDQGVQAF
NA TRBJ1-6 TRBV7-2 ASSLYRGTNSPLH
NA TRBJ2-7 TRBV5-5 ASSLVAGGRYEQY
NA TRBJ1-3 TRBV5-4 ASSSPTGLGNTIY
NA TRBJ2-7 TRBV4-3 ASSQDRQGAFYEQY
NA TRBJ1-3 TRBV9 ASSVVPTGAGNTIY
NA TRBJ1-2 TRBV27 ASSMTGNYGYT
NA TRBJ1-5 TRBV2 ASSEIGRGRQPQH
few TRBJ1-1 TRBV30 AWSGDRGHAF